This T cell receptor beta chain was sequenced in a study of blood T cell repertoires in COVID-19 (dated by TCRdb to the early 2020s). Regarding the study in general: Collaborator samples came from the United States, Italy and Spain and covered acute and convalescent phases of COVID-19. The material from the prospective study consisted of cDNA or gDNA derived from T cells, B-cell-depleted T cells, or PBMCs. Subjects who had been exposed to COVID-19, were actively infected with it, or had recovered from it provided the deeply sampled blood TCRbeta repertoires that made up the dataset. A freely available public database, intended as a resource for researchers studying the immune response to SARS-CoV-2, is where the repertoires were released. Samples were obtained from the ongoing ImmuneRACE study (first 160 participants) and from over 1,000 subjects provided by 6 global collaborators. A de-identified subject ID, COVID-19 status, age in years and sex were almost always included in the sample metadata. HLA class I and class II types, where available, came from metadata supplied by the sample provider rather than from assay-based typing.

Overall study results and their limits: Clinical and demographic metadata were provided uncurated, with the amount varying by source and participant.

Points on this clone: It has no known antigen specificity. Base-call qualities are not available, and no considerably larger clone is one nucleotide away.

A second Seattle source provided samples from volunteer blood donors who had recovered from COVID-19. Whole blood was collected in K2EDTA tubes by collaborating institutions according to the institutions' own protocols. For TCRbeta analysis, collaborators shipped samples in one of three forms: frozen whole blood, isolated PBMCs, or DNA extracted from either of those sample types. The immunoSEQ Assay, a bias-controlled multiplex PCR, was used to amplify TCRbeta CDR3 regions from genomic DNA. The original pipeline was this. Nucleated cell counts per sample were estimated from amplification of reference gene primers within the assay. Sequence reads were collapsed and filtered to measure the absolute abundance of every unique TCRbeta CDR3 rearrangement. Productive Simpson clonality was computed per sample as the square root of Simpson's diversity index over productive rearrangements. TCRdb stores this immuneACCESS table with in-frame sequences only. Part of the clones is absent; in the studies checked, under half of the shortfall reflects unresolved V genes, and no reason is known for the rest. Clone size and the V and J calls come from that table; the DNA yielded D and trimming. This sample has about 260,000 clones in its table, and over 80% of those were observed once. Of the sample, approximately 1.6% falls within the top ten clones.

CDR1 is given as MNHEY and CDR2 as SVGEGT, both from the germline V gene. Trimming at the junction amounts to 3 bases on V and 2 bases on J, and the germline ends lie 20 bases apart. From cysteine to phenylalanine, the CDR3 is 17 amino acids long. Only the CDR3 portion is preserved as DNA: 51 bases, with reading frame beginning at the first base. The V and J genes are TRBV6-2 or TRBV6-3 and TRBJ2-7, and the D gene may be TRBD1, 5 bases matching. This clonotype was obtained from a woman in her thirties or forties who had recovered from COVID-19. The sample comprised peripheral blood. The DNA reads as follows: TGTGCCAGCAGTTATTGGGCAGCTCTAGGGGCCCCCTACGAGCAGTACTTC. Its protein is CASSYWAALGAPYEQYF.